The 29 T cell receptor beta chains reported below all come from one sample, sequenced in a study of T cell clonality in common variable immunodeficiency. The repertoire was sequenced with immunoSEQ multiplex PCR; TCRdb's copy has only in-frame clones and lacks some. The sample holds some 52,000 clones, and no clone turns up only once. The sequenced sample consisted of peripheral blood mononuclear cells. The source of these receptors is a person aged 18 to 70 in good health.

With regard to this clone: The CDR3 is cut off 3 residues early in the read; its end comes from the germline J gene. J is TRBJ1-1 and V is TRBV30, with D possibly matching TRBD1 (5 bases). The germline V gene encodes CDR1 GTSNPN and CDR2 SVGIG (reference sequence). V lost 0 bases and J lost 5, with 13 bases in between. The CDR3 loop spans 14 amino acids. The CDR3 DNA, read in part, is TGTGCCTGGAGTGTGAAGGGGCGGATGACTGAA. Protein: CAWSVKGRMTE. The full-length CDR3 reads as CAWSVKGRMTEAFF.

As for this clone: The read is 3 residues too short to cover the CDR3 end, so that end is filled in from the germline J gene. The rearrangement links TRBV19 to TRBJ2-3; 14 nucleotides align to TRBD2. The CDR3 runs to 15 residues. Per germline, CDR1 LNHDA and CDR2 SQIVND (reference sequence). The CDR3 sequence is CASSGTSGSEETQYF. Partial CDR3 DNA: TGTGCCAGTAGTGGGACTAGCGGGAGTGAAGAGACG.

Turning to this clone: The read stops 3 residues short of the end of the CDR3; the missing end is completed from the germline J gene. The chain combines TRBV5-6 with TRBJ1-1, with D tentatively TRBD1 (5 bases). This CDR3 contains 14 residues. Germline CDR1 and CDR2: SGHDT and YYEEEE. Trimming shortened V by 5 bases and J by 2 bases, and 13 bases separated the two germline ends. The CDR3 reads CASRKWGRNTEAFF. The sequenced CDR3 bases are TGTGCCAGCAGGAAGTGGGGCCGAAACACTGAA.

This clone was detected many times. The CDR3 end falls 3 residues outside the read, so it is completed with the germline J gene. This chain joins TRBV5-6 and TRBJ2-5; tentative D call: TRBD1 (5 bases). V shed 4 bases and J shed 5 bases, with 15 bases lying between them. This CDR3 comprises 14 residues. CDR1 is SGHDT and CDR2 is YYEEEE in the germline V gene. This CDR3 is CASSITQVRETQYF. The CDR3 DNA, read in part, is TGTGCCAGCAGCATCACACAGGTTAGGGAGACC.

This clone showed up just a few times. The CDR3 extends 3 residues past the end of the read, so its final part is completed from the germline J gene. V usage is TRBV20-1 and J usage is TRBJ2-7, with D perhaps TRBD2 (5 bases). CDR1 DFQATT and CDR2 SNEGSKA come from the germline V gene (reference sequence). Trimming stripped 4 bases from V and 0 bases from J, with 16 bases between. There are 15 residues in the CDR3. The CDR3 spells CSAKPSAGSSYEQYF. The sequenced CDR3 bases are TGCAGTGCTAAACCCTCGGCGGGTAGCTCCTACGAG.

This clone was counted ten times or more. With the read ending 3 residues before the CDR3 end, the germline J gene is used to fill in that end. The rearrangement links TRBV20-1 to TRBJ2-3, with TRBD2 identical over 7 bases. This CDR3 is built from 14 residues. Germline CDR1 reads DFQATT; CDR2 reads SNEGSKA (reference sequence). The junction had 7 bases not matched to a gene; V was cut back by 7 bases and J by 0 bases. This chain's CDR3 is CSGLADTSTDTQYF. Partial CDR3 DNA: TGCAGTGGCCTAGCGGATACTAGCACAGATACG.

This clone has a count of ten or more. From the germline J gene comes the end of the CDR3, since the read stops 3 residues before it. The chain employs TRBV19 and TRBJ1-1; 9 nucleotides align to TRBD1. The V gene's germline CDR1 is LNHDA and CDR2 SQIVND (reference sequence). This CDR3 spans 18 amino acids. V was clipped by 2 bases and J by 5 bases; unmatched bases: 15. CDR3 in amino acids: CASSIPHRDRVGKTEAFF. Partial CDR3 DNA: TGTGCCAGTAGTATACCCCACCGGGACAGGGTGGGAAAGACTGAA.

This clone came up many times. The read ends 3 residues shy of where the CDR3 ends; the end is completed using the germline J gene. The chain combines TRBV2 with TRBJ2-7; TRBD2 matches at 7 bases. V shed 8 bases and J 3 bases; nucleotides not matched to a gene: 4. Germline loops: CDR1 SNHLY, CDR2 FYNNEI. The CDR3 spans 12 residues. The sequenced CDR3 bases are TGTGCCAGCGCGGCGGGAGTCTACGAG. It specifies CASAAGVYE. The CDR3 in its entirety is CASAAGVYEQYF.

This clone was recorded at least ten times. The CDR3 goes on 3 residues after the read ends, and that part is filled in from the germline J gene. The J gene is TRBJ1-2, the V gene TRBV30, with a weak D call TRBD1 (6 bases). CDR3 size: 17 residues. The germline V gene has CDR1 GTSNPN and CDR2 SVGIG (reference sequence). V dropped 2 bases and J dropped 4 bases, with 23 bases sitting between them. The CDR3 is CAWSRPGTFSGAYGYTF. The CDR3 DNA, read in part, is TGTGCCTGGAGTCGTCCCGGGACGTTCTCAGGGGCCTATGGC.

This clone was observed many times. This CDR3 reads CAWSGVIPNEQYF. The sequenced CDR3 bases are TGTGCCTGGAGTGGAGTGATTCCTAACGAG. The chain joins TRBV30 to TRBJ2-7; no definite D call. The read is 3 residues too short to cover the CDR3 end, so that end is filled in from the germline J gene. V shed 1 base and J shed 5 bases, with 12 bases lying between them. This CDR3 has 13 amino acids. Germline loops: CDR1 GTSNPN, CDR2 SVGIG (reference sequence).

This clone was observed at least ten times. The sequenced CDR3 bases are TGCGCCAGCAGCCAACGGAGGGGACTCGCGAACACCGGGGAG. This gives the protein CASSQRRGLANTGE. Given in full, the CDR3 is CASSQRRGLANTGELFF. This chain uses TRBV5-1 with TRBJ2-2; D might be TRBD2 (6 bases). The CDR3 end is not reached by the read, which stops 3 residues before it; the germline J gene fills it in. V was trimmed by 4 bases and J by 0 bases, leaving 16 bases between them. The CDR3 runs to 17 residues. Germline V gene lookup returns CDR1 SGHRS and CDR2 YFSETQ.

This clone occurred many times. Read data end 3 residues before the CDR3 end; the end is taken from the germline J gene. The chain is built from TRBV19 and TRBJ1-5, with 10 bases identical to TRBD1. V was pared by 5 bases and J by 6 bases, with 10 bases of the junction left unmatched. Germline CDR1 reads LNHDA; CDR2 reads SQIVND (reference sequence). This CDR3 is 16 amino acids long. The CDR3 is CASSAQTGGFGQPQHF. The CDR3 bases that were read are TGTGCCAGTAGTGCCCAGACAGGGGGCTTCGGTCAGCCC.

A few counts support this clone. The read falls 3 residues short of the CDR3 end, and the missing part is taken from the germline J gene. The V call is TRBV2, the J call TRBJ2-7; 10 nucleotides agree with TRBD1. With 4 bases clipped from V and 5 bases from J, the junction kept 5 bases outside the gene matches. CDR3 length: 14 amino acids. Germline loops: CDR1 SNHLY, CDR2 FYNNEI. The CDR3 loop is CASSGQGAGHEQYF. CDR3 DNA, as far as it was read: TGTGCCAGCAGTGGACAGGGGGCAGGCCACGAG.

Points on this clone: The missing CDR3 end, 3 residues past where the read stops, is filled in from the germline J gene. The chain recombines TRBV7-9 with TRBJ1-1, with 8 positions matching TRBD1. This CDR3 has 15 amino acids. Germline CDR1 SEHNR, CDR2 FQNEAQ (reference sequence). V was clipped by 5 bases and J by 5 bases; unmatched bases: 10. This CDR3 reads CASSPRNTGGTEAFF. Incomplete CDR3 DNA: TGTGCCAGCAGCCCACGAAATACAGGGGGTACTGAA.

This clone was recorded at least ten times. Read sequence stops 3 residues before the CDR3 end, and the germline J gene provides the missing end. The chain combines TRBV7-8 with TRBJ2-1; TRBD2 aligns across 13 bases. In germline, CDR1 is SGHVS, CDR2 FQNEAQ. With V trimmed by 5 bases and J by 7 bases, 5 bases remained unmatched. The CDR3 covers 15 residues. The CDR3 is CASSPGLAGANEQFF. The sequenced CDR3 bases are TGTGCCAGCAGCCCCGGACTAGCGGGAGCTAATGAG.

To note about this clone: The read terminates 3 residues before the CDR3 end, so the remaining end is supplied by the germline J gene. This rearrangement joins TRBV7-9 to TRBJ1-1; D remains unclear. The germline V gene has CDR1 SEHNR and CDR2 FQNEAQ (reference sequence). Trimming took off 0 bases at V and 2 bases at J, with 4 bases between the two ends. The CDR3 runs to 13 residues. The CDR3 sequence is CASSLAPNTEAFF. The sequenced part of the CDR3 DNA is TGTGCCAGCAGCTTAGCCCCAAACACTGAA. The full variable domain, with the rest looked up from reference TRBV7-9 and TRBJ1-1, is DTGVSQNPRHKITKRGQNVTFRCDPISEHNRLYWYRQTLGQGPEFLTYFQNEAQLEKSRLLSDRFSAERPKGSFSTLEIQRTEQGDSAMYLCASSLAPNTEAFFGQGTRLTVV.

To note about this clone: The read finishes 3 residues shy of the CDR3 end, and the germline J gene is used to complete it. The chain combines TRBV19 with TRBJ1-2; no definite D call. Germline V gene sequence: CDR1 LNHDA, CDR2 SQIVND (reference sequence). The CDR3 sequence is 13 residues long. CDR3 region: CASSIRAGFDYTF. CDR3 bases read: TGTGCCAGTAGTATAAGAGCGGGATTTGAC.

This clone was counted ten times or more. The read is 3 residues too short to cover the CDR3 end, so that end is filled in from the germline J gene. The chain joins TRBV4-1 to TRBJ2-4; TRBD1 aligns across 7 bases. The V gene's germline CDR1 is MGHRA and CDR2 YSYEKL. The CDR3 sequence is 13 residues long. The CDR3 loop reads CASSQVGDRAQYF. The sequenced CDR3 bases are TGCGCCAGCAGCCAGGTGGGGGACAGAGCT.

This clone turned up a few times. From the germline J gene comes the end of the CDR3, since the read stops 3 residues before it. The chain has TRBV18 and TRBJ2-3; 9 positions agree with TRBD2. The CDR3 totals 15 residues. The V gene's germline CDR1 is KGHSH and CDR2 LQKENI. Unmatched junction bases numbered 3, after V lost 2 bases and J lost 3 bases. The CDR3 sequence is CASSPFSGRTDTQYF. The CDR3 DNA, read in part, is TGTGCCAGCTCACCATTTAGCGGGAGAACAGATACG.

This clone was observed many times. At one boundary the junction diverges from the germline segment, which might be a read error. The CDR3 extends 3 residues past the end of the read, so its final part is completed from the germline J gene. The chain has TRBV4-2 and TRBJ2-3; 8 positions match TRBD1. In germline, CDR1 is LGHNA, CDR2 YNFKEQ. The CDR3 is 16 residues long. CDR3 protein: CASSQDRGPSTDTQYF. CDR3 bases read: TGCGCCAGCAGCCAAGACAGGGGTCCTTCCACAGATACG.

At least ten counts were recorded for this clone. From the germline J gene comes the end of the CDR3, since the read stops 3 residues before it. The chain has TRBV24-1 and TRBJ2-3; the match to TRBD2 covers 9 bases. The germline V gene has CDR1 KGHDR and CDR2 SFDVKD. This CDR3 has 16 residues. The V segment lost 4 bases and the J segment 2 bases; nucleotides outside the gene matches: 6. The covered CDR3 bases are TGTGCCACCAGTGACTCGACTAGCGGACACACAGATACG. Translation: CATSDSTSGHTDT. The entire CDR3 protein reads CATSDSTSGHTDTQYF.

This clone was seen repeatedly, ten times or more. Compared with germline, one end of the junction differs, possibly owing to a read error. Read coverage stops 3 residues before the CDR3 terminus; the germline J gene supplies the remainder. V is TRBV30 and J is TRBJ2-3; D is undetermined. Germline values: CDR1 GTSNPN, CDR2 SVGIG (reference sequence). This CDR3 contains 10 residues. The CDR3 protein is CAWSTETQYF. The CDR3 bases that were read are TGTGCCTGGAGCACAGAGACG.

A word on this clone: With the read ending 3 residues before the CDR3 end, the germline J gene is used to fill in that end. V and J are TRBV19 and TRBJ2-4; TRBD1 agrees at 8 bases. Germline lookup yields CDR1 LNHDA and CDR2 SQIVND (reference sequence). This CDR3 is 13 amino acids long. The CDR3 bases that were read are TGTGCCAGTAGTCCGACAGGGGTGGACGGT. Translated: CASSPTGVDG. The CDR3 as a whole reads CASSPTGVDGQYF.

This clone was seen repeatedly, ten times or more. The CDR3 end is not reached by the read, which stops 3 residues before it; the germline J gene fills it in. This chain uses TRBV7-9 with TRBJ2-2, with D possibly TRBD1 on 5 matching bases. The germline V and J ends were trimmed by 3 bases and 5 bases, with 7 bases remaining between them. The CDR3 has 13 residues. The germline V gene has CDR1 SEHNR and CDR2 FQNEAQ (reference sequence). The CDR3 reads CASSFRTTGELFF. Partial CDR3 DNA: TGTGCCAGCAGCTTCAGGACAACCGGGGAG.

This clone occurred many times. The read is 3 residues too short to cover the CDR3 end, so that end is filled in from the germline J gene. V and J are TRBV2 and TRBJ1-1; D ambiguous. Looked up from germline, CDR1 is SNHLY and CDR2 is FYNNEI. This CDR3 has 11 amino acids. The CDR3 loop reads CASRATRVAFF. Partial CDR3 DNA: TGTGCCAGCAGGGCGACCCGGGTA.

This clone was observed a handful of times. The chain's CDR3 is CASSLTGLDTIYF. CDR3 DNA (partial): TGTGCCAGCAGCCTTACAGGGTTGGACACC. V gene TRBV7-2 combines with J gene TRBJ1-3, with a tentative D call TRBD1 (6 bases). The read terminates 3 residues before the CDR3 end, so the remaining end is supplied by the germline J gene. V was shortened by 5 bases and J by 8 bases, with 13 bases between the two germline ends. CDR1 is SGHTA, CDR2 FQGNSA, per germline. CDR3 length: 13 amino acids.

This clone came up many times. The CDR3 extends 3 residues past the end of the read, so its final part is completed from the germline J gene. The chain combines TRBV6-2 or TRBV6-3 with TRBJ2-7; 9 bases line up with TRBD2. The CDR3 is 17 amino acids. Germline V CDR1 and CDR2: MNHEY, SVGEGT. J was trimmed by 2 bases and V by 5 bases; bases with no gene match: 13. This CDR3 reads CASSPTKRLAATYEQYF. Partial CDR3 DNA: TGTGCCAGCAGTCCCACCAAACGACTAGCGGCTACCTACGAG.

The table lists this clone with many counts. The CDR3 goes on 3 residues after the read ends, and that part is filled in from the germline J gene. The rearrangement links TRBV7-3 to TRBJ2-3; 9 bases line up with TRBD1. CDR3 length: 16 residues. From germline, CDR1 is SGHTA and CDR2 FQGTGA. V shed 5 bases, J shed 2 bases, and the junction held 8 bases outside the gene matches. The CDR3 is CASSRGTGRDTDTQYF. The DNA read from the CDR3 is TGTGCCAGCAGCCGCGGGACAGGGAGAGACACAGATACG.

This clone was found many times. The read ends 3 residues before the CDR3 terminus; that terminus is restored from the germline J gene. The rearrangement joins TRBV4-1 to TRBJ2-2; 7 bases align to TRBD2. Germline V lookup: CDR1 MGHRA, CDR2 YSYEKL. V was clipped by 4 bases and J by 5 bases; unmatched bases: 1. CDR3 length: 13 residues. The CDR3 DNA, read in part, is TGCGCCAGCAGCCGACTAGCAACCGGGGAG. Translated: CASSRLATGE. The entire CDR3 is CASSRLATGELFF.